This T cell receptor (beta chain) was captured in a study of shared clonotypes between healthy human individuals. Sequencing used immunoSEQ multiplex PCR; TCRdb keeps in-frame clones, though not all of them. Here the sample spans approximately 2.5 million clones, over 85% being singletons. V trimming: 5 bases; J trimming: 1 base; junction bases outside the gene matches: 4. The CDR3 consists of 15 residues. Germline values: CDR1 SEHNR, CDR2 FQNEAQ (reference sequence). The rearrangement uses TRBV7-9 and TRBJ2-2, with 7 bases aligning to TRBD1. The receptor comes from a young man in good health. Some clones in this sample may be carry-over from other donors' samples. The material sequenced was naive CD4+ T cells from PBMCs. Subset defined: CD45RA+ positively selected. The CDR3: CASSPGGRNTGELFF. Written as DNA, the CDR3 is TGTGCCAGCAGCCCAGGGGGAAGGAACACCGGGGAGCTGTTTTTT.